This T cell receptor (beta chain) emerged from a study of blood T cells in healthy people across ages. CDR3 length: 12 amino acids. CDR1 is SGDLS and CDR2 is YYNGEE in the germline V gene. V lost 5 bases and J lost 6, with 11 bases in between. With a J-beta primer mix and a sample-barcoded 5' primer, a second PCR ran about 6 to 11 cycles. TCRdb passed the 5' RACE reads through MiXCR, listing each CDR3 protein once. The sample holds around 1.5 million distinct CDR3 sequences, roughly 40% seen once. The rearrangement joins TRBV9 to TRBJ1-1; no clear D gene. Sequenced: blood. The receptor comes from a woman younger than 35 in good health. The CDR3, as DNA: TGTGCCAGCAGTCATTGGGGAGCTGAAGCTTTCTTT. Translating gives CASSHWGAEAFF.